This is a list of T cell receptor beta chains from one sample in a study of T cells in Graves' hyperthyroidism and ophthalmopathy. TCRdb recomputed calls from the multiplex PCR reads with MiXCR, one row per CDR3 protein. The sample contains approximately 410,000 distinct CDR3 sequences, about 15% of which appear only once. Sequencing used blood. The origin of the receptors is a man aged 18 to 29 with Graves' ophthalmopathy. The CDR3 runs from the conserved cysteine through the conserved F or W. Fields, in order: clone size, V gene, D gene, J gene, CDR3 protein, CDR3 DNA. The D gene is left open where the match is weak. Clone size is given for some rows only: seen once, a few or many times, or a class if the clone is expanded.

NA	TRBV7-3	TRBD2	TRBJ2-5	CASSRDGGLAGGPETQYF	TGTGCCAGCAGCAGAGACGGGGGACTAGCGGGAGGGCCGGAGACCCAGTACTTC
few	TRBV5-1	NA	TRBJ2-1	CASSAGIPQGGGISEQFF	TGCGCCAGCAGCGCCGGTATCCCCCAGGGGGGGGGCATAAGTGAGCAGTTCTTC
many	TRBV7-9	NA	TRBJ2-3	CASSSVTDTQYF	TGTGCCAGCAGCTCAGTCACAGATACGCAGTATTTT
few	TRBV12-3/TRBV12-4	NA	TRBJ2-3	CASSFVVGRTDTQYF	TGTGCCAGCAGTTTTGTCGTAGGTCGCACAGATACGCAGTATTTT
NA	TRBV27	NA	TRBJ2-5	CASRANVIRGETQYF	TGTGCCAGCAGGGCTAATGTAATTCGGGGGGAGACCCAGTACTTC
many	TRBV20-1	TRBD1	TRBJ2-1	CSAGTGVGNNEQFF	TGCAGTGCGGGCACAGGGGTGGGGAACAATGAGCAGTTCTTC
NA	TRBV9	NA	TRBJ2-2	CASSVGGSVTGELFF	TGTGCCAGCAGCGTCGGGGGTTCGGTTACCGGGGAGCTGTTTTTT
many	TRBV27	NA	TRBJ2-4	CASSLWGRNIQYF	TGTGCCAGCAGTTTGTGGGGGAGAAACATTCAGTACTTC
NA	TRBV24-1	TRBD1	TRBJ2-5	CATSDSQGYQETQYF	TGTGCCACCAGTGACTCACAGGGGTACCAAGAGACCCAGTACTTC
many	TRBV29-1	NA	TRBJ2-7	CSVEDLQGYEQYF	TGCAGCGTTGAAGATCTTCAGGGCTACGAGCAGTACTTC
NA	TRBV27	TRBD2	TRBJ2-2	CASSQGLYYTGELFF	TGTGCCAGCAGTCAGGGACTATACTACACCGGGGAGCTGTTTTTT
few	TRBV9	NA	TRBJ1-2	CASSERDAPIYGYTF	TGTGCCAGCAGCGAGCGGGACGCTCCCATCTATGGCTACACCTTC
many	TRBV9	TRBD1	TRBJ1-2	CASSPDRDNYGYTF	TGTGCCAGCAGCCCGGACAGGGACAACTATGGCTACACCTTC
many	TRBV2	TRBD1	TRBJ2-3	CASSAPGQGTDTQYF	TGTGCCAGCAGTGCCCCGGGACAGGGTACAGATACGCAGTATTTT
NA	TRBV30	TRBD1	TRBJ2-1	CAWSEGAYEQFF	TGTGCCTGGAGTGAGGGGGCGTATGAGCAGTTCTTC
NA	TRBV5-8	TRBD2	TRBJ2-2	CASSYFLSGGVNTGELFF	TGTGCCAGCAGCTATTTCTTAAGCGGGGGAGTGAACACCGGGGAGCTGTTTTTT
NA	TRBV19	NA	TRBJ2-2	CASYPGTPFTGELFF	TGTGCCAGTTACCCCGGGACACCTTTCACCGGGGAGCTGTTTTTT
NA	TRBV6-9	TRBD1	TRBJ2-4	CASSYPRDRKNIQYF	TGTGCCAGCAGTTACCCACGGGACAGAAAAAACATTCAGTACTTC
NA	TRBV24-1	TRBD1	TRBJ1-2	CATSEAGQGYGYTF	TGTGCCACCAGTGAGGCGGGACAGGGGTATGGCTACACCTTC
many	TRBV20-1	NA	TRBJ2-1	CSARGTVYNEQFF	TGCAGTGCTAGGGGGACTGTTTACAATGAGCAGTTCTTC
many	TRBV2	NA	TRBJ1-1	CACEGVGGGGEAFF	TGTGCCTGCGAGGGGGTTGGCGGAGGGGGTGAAGCTTTCTTT
NA	TRBV14	NA	TRBJ2-2	CASKRVNTRELFF	TGTGCCAGCAAGAGGGTGAACACCAGGGAGCTGTTTTTT
many	TRBV7-6	TRBD1	TRBJ1-6	CASSRGTGNNSPLHF	TGTGCCAGCTCCCGCGGGACAGGGAATAATTCACCCCTCCACTTT
many	TRBV30	NA	TRBJ2-3	CAWGRTGTDTQYF	TGTGCCTGGGGTAGGACCGGCACAGATACGCAGTATTTT
NA	TRBV5-6	NA	TRBJ1-1	CASSLVPRDLTGEAFF	TGTGCCAGCAGCTTGGTGCCAAGAGATCTAACCGGTGAAGCTTTCTTT
many	TRBV18	TRBD2	TRBJ2-3	CASSPPMLAGPGDTQYF	TGTGCCAGCTCACCACCGATGCTAGCGGGCCCAGGTGATACGCAGTATTTT
NA	TRBV18	NA	TRBJ1-6	CASSPLFGSPLHF	TGTGCCAGCTCACCACTTTTTGGCTCACCCCTCCACTTT
many	TRBV7-9	TRBD2	TRBJ2-5	CASSLGSSGGETQYF	TGTGCCAGCAGCTTAGGTTCTAGCGGAGGGGAGACCCAGTACTTC
NA	TRBV10-3	TRBD2	TRBJ2-1	CAISSRGAGENNEQFF	TGTGCCATCAGCTCTCGGGGAGCGGGGGAAAACAATGAGCAGTTCTTC
NA	TRBV19	NA	TRBJ1-4	CASSTSSAPGGKLFF	TGTGCCAGTAGTACATCATCGGCCCCGGGGGGAAAACTGTTTTTT
many	TRBV15	TRBD2	TRBJ2-3	CATSRGGGVGTDTQYF	TGTGCCACCAGCAGAGGCGGGGGTGTGGGCACAGATACGCAGTATTTT
few	TRBV7-3	TRBD1	TRBJ1-2	CASSLTSGQGASNYGYTF	TGTGCCAGCAGCTTAACATCGGGACAGGGGGCATCTAACTATGGCTACACCTTC
many	TRBV2	NA	TRBJ2-2	CASGRSVPMDTGELFF	TGTGCCAGCGGCCGTAGTGTGCCCATGGACACCGGGGAGCTGTTTTTT
many	TRBV19	NA	TRBJ2-5	CASSIRETQYF	TGTGCCAGCAGTATTAGGGAGACCCAGTACTTC
many	TRBV7-9	NA	TRBJ1-4	CASSFLRNEKLFF	TGTGCCAGCAGCTTTTTGAGAAATGAAAAACTGTTTTTT
few	TRBV29-1	NA	TRBJ1-3	CSVDGGSSGNTIYF	TGCAGCGTTGACGGGGGAAGCTCTGGAAACACCATATATTTT
NA	TRBV20-1	NA	TRBJ1-5	CSATPPQGGSNQPQHF	TGCAGTGCTACCCCCCCGCAGGGAGGTTCAAATCAGCCCCAGCATTTT
NA	TRBV7-2	TRBD1	TRBJ1-2	CASSSSRGENTF	TGTGCCAGCAGCTCGTCCAGGGGGGAAAACACCTTC
NA	TRBV2	NA	TRBJ1-3	CASSPGNTIYF	TGTGCCAGCAGTCCGGGAAACACCATATATTTT
few	TRBV6-9	TRBD1	TRBJ1-4	CASSYNQGALANEKLFF	TGTGCCAGCAGTTATAATCAGGGGGCCTTGGCTAATGAAAAACTGTTTTTT
NA	TRBV4-1	TRBD1	TRBJ1-5	CASSQVDRAQPQHF	TGCGCCAGCAGCCAAGTCGACAGGGCACAGCCCCAGCATTTT
many	TRBV5-1	NA	TRBJ2-3	CASSARQGTDTQYF	TGCGCCAGCAGCGCTCGACAGGGCACAGATACGCAGTATTTT
many	TRBV7-2	NA	TRBJ1-1	CASSLDAGLNTEAFF	TGTGCCAGCAGCTTAGATGCGGGCCTGAACACTGAAGCTTTCTTT